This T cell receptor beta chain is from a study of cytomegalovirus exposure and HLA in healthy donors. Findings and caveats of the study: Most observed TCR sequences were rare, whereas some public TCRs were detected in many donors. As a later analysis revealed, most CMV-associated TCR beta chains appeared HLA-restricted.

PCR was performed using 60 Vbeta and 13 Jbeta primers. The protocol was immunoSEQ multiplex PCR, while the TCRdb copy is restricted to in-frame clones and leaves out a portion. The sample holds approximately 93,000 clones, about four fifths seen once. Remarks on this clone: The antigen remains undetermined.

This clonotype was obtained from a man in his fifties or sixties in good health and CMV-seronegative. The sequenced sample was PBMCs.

The CDR3 is CASSLQGASSQPQHF. For the CDR3, the DNA is TGTGCCAGCAGCTTGCAGGGGGCTTCAAGTCAGCCCCAGCATTTT. The V gene is TRBV5-4, the J gene TRBJ1-5; 8 positions agree with TRBD1. The V segment lost 1 base and the J segment 6 bases; nucleotides outside the gene matches: 6. The CDR3 extends over 15 amino acids. The V gene's germline CDR1 is SGHNT and CDR2 YYREEE (reference sequence).